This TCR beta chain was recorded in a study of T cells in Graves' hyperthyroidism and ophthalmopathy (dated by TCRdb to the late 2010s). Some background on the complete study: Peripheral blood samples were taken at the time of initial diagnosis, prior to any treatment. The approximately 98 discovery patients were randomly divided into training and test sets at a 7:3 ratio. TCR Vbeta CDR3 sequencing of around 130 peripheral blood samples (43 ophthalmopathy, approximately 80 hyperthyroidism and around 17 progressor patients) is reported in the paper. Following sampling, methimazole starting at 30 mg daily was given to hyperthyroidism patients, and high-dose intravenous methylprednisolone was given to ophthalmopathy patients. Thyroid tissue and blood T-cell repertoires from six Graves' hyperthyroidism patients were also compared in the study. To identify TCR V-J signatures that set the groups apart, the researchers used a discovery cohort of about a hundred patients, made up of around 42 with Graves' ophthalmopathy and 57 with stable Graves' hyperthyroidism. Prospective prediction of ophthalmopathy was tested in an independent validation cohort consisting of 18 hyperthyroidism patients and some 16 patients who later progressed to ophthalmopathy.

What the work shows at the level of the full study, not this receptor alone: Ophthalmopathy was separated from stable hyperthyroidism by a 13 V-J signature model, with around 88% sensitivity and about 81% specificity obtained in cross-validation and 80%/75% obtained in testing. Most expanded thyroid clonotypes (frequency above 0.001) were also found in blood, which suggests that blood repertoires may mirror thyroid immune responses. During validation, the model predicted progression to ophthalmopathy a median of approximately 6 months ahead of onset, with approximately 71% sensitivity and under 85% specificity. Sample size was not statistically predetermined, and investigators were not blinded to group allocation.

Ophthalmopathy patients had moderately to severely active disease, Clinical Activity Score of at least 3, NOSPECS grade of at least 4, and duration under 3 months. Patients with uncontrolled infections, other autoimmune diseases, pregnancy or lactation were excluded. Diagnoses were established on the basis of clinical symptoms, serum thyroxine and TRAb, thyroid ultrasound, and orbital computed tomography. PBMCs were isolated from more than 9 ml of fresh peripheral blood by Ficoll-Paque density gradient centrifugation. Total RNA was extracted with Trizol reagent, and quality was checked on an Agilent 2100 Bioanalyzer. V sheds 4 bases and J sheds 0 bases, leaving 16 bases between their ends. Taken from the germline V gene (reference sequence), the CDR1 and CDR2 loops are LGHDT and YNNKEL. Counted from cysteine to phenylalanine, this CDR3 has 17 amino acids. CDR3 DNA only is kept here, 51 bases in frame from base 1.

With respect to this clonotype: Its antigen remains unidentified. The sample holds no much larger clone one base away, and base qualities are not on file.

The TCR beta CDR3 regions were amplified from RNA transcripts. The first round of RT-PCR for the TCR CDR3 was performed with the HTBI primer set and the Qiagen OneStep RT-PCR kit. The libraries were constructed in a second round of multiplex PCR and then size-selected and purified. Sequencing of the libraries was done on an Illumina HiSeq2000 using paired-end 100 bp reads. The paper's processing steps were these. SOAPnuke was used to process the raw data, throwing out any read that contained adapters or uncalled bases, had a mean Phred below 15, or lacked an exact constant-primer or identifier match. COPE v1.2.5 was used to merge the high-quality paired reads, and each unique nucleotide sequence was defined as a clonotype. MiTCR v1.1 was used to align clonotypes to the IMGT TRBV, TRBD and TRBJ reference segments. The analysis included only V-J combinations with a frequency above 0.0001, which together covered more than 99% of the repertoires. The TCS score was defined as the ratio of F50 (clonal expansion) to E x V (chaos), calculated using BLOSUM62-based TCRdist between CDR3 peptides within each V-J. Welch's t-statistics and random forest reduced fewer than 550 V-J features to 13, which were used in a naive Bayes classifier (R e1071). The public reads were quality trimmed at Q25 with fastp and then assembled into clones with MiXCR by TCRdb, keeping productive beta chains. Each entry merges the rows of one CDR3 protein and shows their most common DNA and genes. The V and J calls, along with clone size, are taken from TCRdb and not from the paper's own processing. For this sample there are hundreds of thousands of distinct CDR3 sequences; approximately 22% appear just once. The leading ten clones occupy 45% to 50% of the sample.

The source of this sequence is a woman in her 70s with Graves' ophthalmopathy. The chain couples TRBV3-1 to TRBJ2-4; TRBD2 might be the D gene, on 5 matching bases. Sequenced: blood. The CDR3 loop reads CASSRYARELAKNIQYF. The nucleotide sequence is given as TGTGCCAGCAGCCGATATGCTCGGGAACTAGCCAAAAACATTCAGTACTTC.